Presented here are 3 T cell receptor beta chains from one specimen sequenced in a study of blood T cell repertoires in COVID-19. Sequenced by immunoSEQ multiplex PCR; TCRdb stores in-frame clones only, minus some. The table shows some 50,000 clones, with 93% occurring only once. The sequenced material came from peripheral blood. The receptor source for this set is a man aged 60 to 75 with COVID-19, enrolled during active disease.

The J gene is TRBJ1-5, the V gene TRBV30, with 9 bases that match TRBD1. The germline V gene encodes CDR1 GTSNPN and CDR2 SVGIG (reference sequence). With V trimmed by 2 bases and J by 9 bases, 14 bases remained unmatched. The CDR3 is 16 amino acids. The CDR3 sequence: CAWSQRQGELFMPQHF. CDR3 sequence (DNA): TGTGCCTGGAGTCAACGACAGGGGGAACTATTTATGCCCCAGCATTTT.

This chain joins TRBV6-6 and TRBJ2-7; D gene unclear. Germline CDR1 reads MNHNY; CDR2 reads SVGAGI (reference sequence). Trimming removed 10 bases at V and 2 bases at J, with 15 bases between. The CDR3 covers 13 residues. CDR3 amino acids: CATRGATTYEQYF. As DNA, the CDR3 is TGTGCCACCAGAGGTGCCACTACCTACGAGCAGTACTTC.

In DNA form, the CDR3 reads TGTGCCAGCAGCCAAGGGAGCAGGGCCACTGAAGCTTTCTTT. This encodes CASSQGSRATEAFF. The chain links TRBV3-1 (or the pseudogene TRBV3-2) to TRBJ1-1; the D gene is possibly TRBD1 (5 bases). V lost 1 base and J 4 bases, leaving 10 bases between the germline ends. Germline lookup yields CDR1 LGHDT and CDR2 YNNKEL (reference sequence). The CDR3 sequence is 14 residues long.